The rows below give T cell receptor beta chains drawn from one sample of a study of blood T cell repertoires in COVID-19. Here immunoSEQ multiplex PCR was the method, and the copy in TCRdb shows in-frame clones only, minus some. The sample shows some 400,000 clones, around 90% of them seen only once. Sequenced: peripheral blood. These receptors came from a man between 18 and 29 years old with active or convalescent COVID-19. The CDR3 runs from the conserved cysteine through the conserved F or W. D genes are given only for firm matches. Expanded clones get a size class; other rows say once, few or many, or leave the size out.

D gene	clone size	V gene	J gene	CDR3 protein	CDR3 DNA
.	.	TRBV6-5	TRBJ1-6	CASSPLGDMPLHF	TGTGCCAGCAGTCCTCTCGGAGATATGCCCCTCCACTTT
TRBD1	.	TRBV19	TRBJ2-7	CASSPRDSPYEQYF	TGTGCCAGTAGTCCCCGGGACAGCCCCTACGAGCAGTACTTC
.	.	TRBV7-6	TRBJ1-3	CASSLSQTGNTIYF	TGTGCCAGCAGCTTGAGCCAAACTGGAAACACCATATATTTT
TRBD1	.	TRBV18	TRBJ2-5	CASSLTGVETQYF	TGTGCCAGCTCACTTACAGGGGTGGAGACCCAGTACTTC
.	.	TRBV6-1	TRBJ1-2	CASSERAGPSYGYTF	TGTGCCAGCAGTGAAAGAGCAGGGCCCTCCTATGGCTACACCTTC
.	once	TRBV18	TRBJ1-1	CASSPRDTEAFF	TGTGCCAGCTCACCACGAGACACTGAAGCTTTCTTT
.	.	TRBV7-2	TRBJ1-2	CASSLVVVAVSNYGYTF	TGTGCCAGCAGCTTAGTTGTCGTCGCGGTCTCTAACTATGGCTACACCTTC
.	.	TRBV9	TRBJ1-1	CASSVVSGQITEAFF	TGTGCCAGCAGCGTAGTTTCAGGGCAGATCACTGAAGCTTTCTTT
TRBD1	.	TRBV28	TRBJ1-2	CASRRTGSDGYTF	TGTGCCAGCAGGAGGACAGGCTCGGATGGCTACACCTTC
.	.	TRBV19	TRBJ1-1	CASSSGWIGAFF	TGTGCCAGTAGCTCGGGGTGGATTGGAGCTTTCTTT
.	.	TRBV5-4	TRBJ2-2	CASTRGGKETGELFF	TGTGCCAGCACCCGCGGGGGCAAGGAAACCGGGGAGCTGTTTTTT
.	.	TRBV9	TRBJ2-7	CASSVGGATSYEQYF	TGTGCCAGCAGCGTGGGGGGAGCCACCTCCTACGAGCAGTACTTC
.	.	TRBV7-2	TRBJ1-6	CASSFLQDSPLHF	TGTGCCAGCAGTTTCCTACAGGATTCACCCCTCCACTTT
TRBD1	.	TRBV9	TRBJ2-7	CASSAGTGFYEQYF	TGTGCCAGCAGCGCCGGGACAGGGTTCTACGAGCAGTACTTC
TRBD1	.	TRBV6-5	TRBJ2-1	CASKRGQNNEQFF	TGTGCCAGCAAGAGGGGACAGAACAATGAGCAGTTCTTC
.	once	TRBV12-3/TRBV12-4	TRBJ2-5	CASSLYREETQYF	TGTGCCAGCAGTTTATATCGGGAAGAGACCCAGTACTTC
TRBD2	.	TRBV27	TRBJ2-2	CASSPWVAGGRTGELFF	TGTGCCAGCAGTCCCTGGGTAGCGGGGGGCAGGACCGGGGAGCTGTTTTTT
TRBD1	.	TRBV5-8	TRBJ1-2	CASSERTGFGYTF	TGTGCCAGCAGCGAAAGGACAGGATTTGGCTACACCTTC
TRBD1	.	TRBV11-2	TRBJ1-5	CASSPATGASNQPQHF	TGTGCCAGCAGCCCCGCGACAGGGGCGAGCAATCAGCCCCAGCATTTT
.	.	TRBV5-1	TRBJ2-5	CASSTTSQEAQYF	TGCGCCAGCAGCACAACCTCCCAAGAGGCCCAGTACTTC
.	once	TRBV4-1	TRBJ2-2	CASSQGTPGAGELFF	TGCGCCAGCAGCCAAGGGACCCCAGGGGCCGGGGAGCTGTTTTTT
.	.	TRBV21-1	TRBJ1-6	CASSKEAGGGFHF	TGTGCCAGCAGCAAAGAGGCGGGCGGGGGTTTCCACTTT
.	.	TRBV6-6	TRBJ2-1	CASRPAAGSYNEQFF	TGTGCCAGCAGGCCAGCGGCCGGTTCCTACAATGAGCAGTTCTTC
.	.	TRBV7-3	TRBJ1-2	CASSLQGSYGYTF	TGTGCCAGCAGCTTACAGGGGTCCTATGGCTACACCTTC
TRBD2	once	TRBV29-1	TRBJ2-1	CSVGLAGASSYNEQFF	TGCAGCGTTGGGCTAGCGGGTGCTAGCTCCTACAATGAGCAGTTCTTC
.	once	TRBV19	TRBJ2-1	CASSTGRGEQFF	TGTGCCAGTAGTACCGGAAGGGGTGAGCAGTTCTTC